These T cell receptor beta chains were read from a single sample in a study of T cells in Graves' hyperthyroidism and ophthalmopathy. MiXCR, run by TCRdb on the multiplex PCR reads, gives a single entry per CDR3 protein. There are some 550,000 distinct CDR3 sequences in the sample; approximately 15% occur only once, and 3% to 4% lies in the top ten. The specimen sequenced was blood. The receptors come from a middle-aged woman with Graves' ophthalmopathy. Each CDR3 is given with its conserved first and last residue. D genes are given only for firm matches. Clone size is shown for a subset of rows, as once, few, many or a class of expanded clone.

v_call	d_call	j_call	clone_size	cdr3_length	cdr3_nt	cdr3_aa
TRBV6-1	-	TRBJ1-2	-	17	TGTGCCAGCAGTGTCGCGTCGGGAGGCGTAGCTAACTATGGCTACACCTTC	CASSVASGGVANYGYTF
TRBV7-9	TRBD1	TRBJ1-2	-	17	TGTGCCAGCAGCCACCCCAGCGGGGACAGGATTGGCTATGGCTACACCTTC	CASSHPSGDRIGYGYTF
TRBV5-1	-	TRBJ2-7	many	14	TGCGCCAGCAGCCAAACGGGGGCTTCCTACGAGCAGTACTTC	CASSQTGASYEQYF
TRBV29-1	TRBD2	TRBJ2-7	few	13	TGCAGCGTTGGGGCGGGAGGGGGCAACGAGCAGTACTTC	CSVGAGGGNEQYF
TRBV6-1	TRBD1	TRBJ2-7	many	14	TGTGCCAGCAGTTATGACAGGGGAGGCTACGAGCAGTACTTC	CASSYDRGGYEQYF
TRBV12-3/TRBV12-4	-	TRBJ1-2	few	17	TGTGCCAGCAGTTTAAGAGGGCTTAACGGGCGAAAGGGTGGCTACACCTTC	CASSLRGLNGRKGGYTF
TRBV6-1	-	TRBJ2-5	few	13	TGTGCCAGCAGTCACCGGACTCCTGAGACCCAGTACTTC	CASSHRTPETQYF
TRBV3-1	TRBD1	TRBJ2-5	many	16	TGTGCCAGCAGCCGACCCGGGACAGGGGCAAGAGGGGCCCAGTACTTC	CASSRPGTGARGAQYF
TRBV18	TRBD1	TRBJ1-1	many	14	TGTGCCAGCTCATCGGGCTCAGGGGGCCCTGAAGCTTTCTTT	CASSSGSGGPEAFF
TRBV6-1	TRBD1	TRBJ1-2	many	15	TGTGCCAGCAGTCCTACATCAGGGGGCGGCTATGGCTACACCTTC	CASSPTSGGGYGYTF
TRBV7-2	-	TRBJ2-2	many	15	TGTGCCAGCAGCATTACCCGCTTTGTAACCGGGGAGCTGTTTTTT	CASSITRFVTGELFF
TRBV2	TRBD1	TRBJ1-2	many	14	TGTGCCAGCAGTGGAACAGGGGGCGACTATGGCTACACCTTC	CASSGTGGDYGYTF
TRBV18	-	TRBJ1-1	many	14	TGTGCCAGCTCCCCGGACGGCATGAACACTGAAGCTTTCTTT	CASSPDGMNTEAFF
TRBV3-1	TRBD2	TRBJ2-1	many	17	TGTGCCAGCAGCCAATGGGGCGGGGGAAGCTCCTACAATGAGCAGTTCTTC	CASSQWGGGSSYNEQFF
TRBV20-1	TRBD2	TRBJ2-3	few	16	TGCAGTGCTATTCCCTTGAGCGGGGGGAACACAGATACGCAGTATTTT	CSAIPLSGGNTDTQYF
TRBV7-8	-	TRBJ2-7	many	13	TGTGCCAGCAGCTTAATCCAGGACTACGAGCAGTACTTC	CASSLIQDYEQYF
TRBV29-1	TRBD1	TRBJ1-1	few	13	TGCAGCGGCTCGGGACAGCTCAATACAGAAGCTTTCTTT	CSGSGQLNTEAFF
TRBV5-1	-	TRBJ2-3	-	15	TGCGCCAGCAGCTACGGACCCAGCAGCGGGGATACGCAGTATTTT	CASSYGPSSGDTQYF
TRBV6-1	-	TRBJ1-2	many	15	TGTGCCAGCAGTTCCCAGGGGCCAGCCGCTCGTGGCTACACCTTC	CASSSQGPAARGYTF
TRBV7-2	-	TRBJ2-3	-	12	TGTGCCAGCAGCTTAGAGGGGGTATCGCAGTATTTT	CASSLEGVSQYF
TRBV20-1	-	TRBJ2-7	many	14	TGCAGTGCTAGAGAACGGGGCGGGGCCTACGAGCAGTACTTC	CSARERGGAYEQYF
TRBV5-1	-	TRBJ1-6	few	15	TGCGCCAGCAGCCTGGGACTCCCCGGGAATTCACCCCTCCACTTT	CASSLGLPGNSPLHF
TRBV12-3/TRBV12-4	-	TRBJ1-3	many	16	TGTGCCAGCAGTTTCGCCGGGGCAGGGGCTGGAAACACCATATATTTT	CASSFAGAGAGNTIYF
TRBV28	-	TRBJ2-3	many	13	TGTGCCAGCAGTTTGAGATACACAGATACGCAGTATTTT	CASSLRYTDTQYF
TRBV29-1	-	TRBJ2-4	-	15	TGCAGCGTCCAGGGGCGAGGGCTCTATGAAAACATTCAGTACTTC	CSVQGRGLYENIQYF
TRBV6-1	-	TRBJ2-2	-	16	TGTGCCAGCAAAATGACAGGACGTCGCGACACCGGGGAGCTGTTTTTT	CASKMTGRRDTGELFF
TRBV12-5	-	TRBJ1-6	many	12	TGTGCTAGTGGTCTCTCGTTCTCACCCCTCCACTTT	CASGLSFSPLHF
TRBV19	-	TRBJ2-7	-	15	TGTGCCAGTAGTACCCCGGGCAGGGCATCGGGCGAGCAGTACTTC	CASSTPGRASGEQYF
TRBV5-1	-	TRBJ2-1	-	13	TGCGCCAGCAGCTTGGCCATTTTTAATGAGCAGTTCTTC	CASSLAIFNEQFF
TRBV15	-	TRBJ2-7	-	15	TGTGCCACCAGCAGAGAGACAGGTTCGATCAACGAGCAGTACTTC	CATSRETGSINEQYF
TRBV6-1	TRBD1	TRBJ2-5	-	14	TGTGCCAGCAGAGCGTCAGGGGGTCGGGAGACCCAGTACTTC	CASRASGGRETQYF
TRBV20-1	-	TRBJ1-1	few	14	TGCAGTGCTTCTGTCCCAGGGATGAACACTGAAGCTTTCTTT	CSASVPGMNTEAFF
TRBV3-1	-	TRBJ1-2	few	13	TGTGCCAGCAGCCAAGATGGGGTCCAAAGCTACACCTTC	CASSQDGVQSYTF
TRBV7-9	-	TRBJ2-5	many	15	TGTGCCAGCAGCTTATCCTCCGGGGGAGAAGAGACCCAGTACTTC	CASSLSSGGEETQYF
TRBV12-3/TRBV12-4	TRBD1	TRBJ1-5	once	15	TGTGCCAGCAGTTGGAGGACAGGGGGATGGCAGCCCCAGCATTTT	CASSWRTGGWQPQHF
TRBV5-4	TRBD2	TRBJ2-7	-	15	TGTGCCAGCAGCCCACAAAGCGGGACGGTCTACGAGCAGTACTTC	CASSPQSGTVYEQYF
TRBV18	TRBD1	TRBJ2-1	-	16	TGTGCCAGCTCACCCAGACAGGGGTTGGATGGTGATGAGCAGTTCTTC	CASSPRQGLDGDEQFF
TRBV18	TRBD1	TRBJ1-2	many	14	TGTGCCAGCTCACCGGACAGGGCGAACTATGGCTACACCTTC	CASSPDRANYGYTF
TRBV18	-	TRBJ2-3	many	15	TGTGCCAGCTCTCCCTCTTCGGCCCGTACAGATACGCAGTATTTT	CASSPSSARTDTQYF
TRBV12-3/TRBV12-4	-	TRBJ2-6	few	21	TGTGCCAGCAGTTTAGTGAGAGGGACAAGGGGCCTCTCTATTCGGGCCAACGTCCTGACTTTC	CASSLVRGTRGLSIRANVLTF
TRBV20-1	-	TRBJ1-4	many	11	TGCAGTGCTAGTGTAGTCGAAAAACTGTTTTTT	CSASVVEKLFF
TRBV12-3/TRBV12-4	TRBD1	TRBJ2-1	-	14	TGTGCCAGCAGGACCCAGGGGGTCTACAATGAGCAGTTCTTC	CASRTQGVYNEQFF
TRBV27	TRBD2	TRBJ2-1	few	15	TGTGCCAGCAAACTTAGCGGGGGGGCCTACAATGAGCAGTTCTTC	CASKLSGGAYNEQFF
TRBV7-9	TRBD2	TRBJ2-3	-	16	TGTGCCAGCAGCAGACTAGCGGGAGGATACACAGATACGCAGTATTTT	CASSRLAGGYTDTQYF
TRBV5-4	-	TRBJ2-2	few	12	TGTGCCAGCAACCCGCAAGGAGGGGAGCTGTTTTTT	CASNPQGGELFF